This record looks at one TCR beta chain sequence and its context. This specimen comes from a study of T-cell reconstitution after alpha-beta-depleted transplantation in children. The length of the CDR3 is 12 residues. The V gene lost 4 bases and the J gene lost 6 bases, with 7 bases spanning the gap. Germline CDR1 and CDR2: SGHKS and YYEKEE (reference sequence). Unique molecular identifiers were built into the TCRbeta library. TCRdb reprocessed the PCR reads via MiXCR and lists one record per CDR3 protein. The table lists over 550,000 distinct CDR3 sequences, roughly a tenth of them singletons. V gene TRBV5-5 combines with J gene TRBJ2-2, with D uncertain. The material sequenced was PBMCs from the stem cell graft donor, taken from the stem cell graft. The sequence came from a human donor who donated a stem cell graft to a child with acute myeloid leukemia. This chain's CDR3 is CASSHRAGELFF. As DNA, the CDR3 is TGTGCCAGCAGCCATAGGGCCGGGGAGCTGTTTTTT.